The 32 T cell receptor beta chains given below trace back to one sample, sequenced in a study of blood T cells in healthy people across ages. The authors ran a second PCR of 7 to 11 cycles using a sample-barcoded 5' primer and a J-beta primer mix. Each CDR3 protein gets one entry after TCRdb re-called the 5' RACE reads with MiXCR. The sample shows 1,500,000 or so distinct CDR3 sequences, 45% to 70% of them seen only once. Sequences were obtained from blood. These receptors were taken from a man between 18 and 29 years old in good health.

This clonotype was observed at least ten times. J is TRBJ2-1 and V is TRBV9, with TRBD1 identical over 7 bases. The DNA end favors TRBJ2-7, so the J call may be wrong. The CDR3 has 15 residues. CDR1 is SGDLS and CDR2 is YYNGEE in the germline V gene. The CDR3 spells CASSRRDSPYNEQYF. CDR3 coding DNA: TGTGCCAGCAGCAGACGGGACAGCCCCTACAATGAGCAGTACTTC.

CDR3 coding DNA: TGCAGCGCCGATGCTGGGGGCTCCTACGAGCAGTACTTC. Its translation: CSADAGGSYEQYF. The chain links TRBV29-1 to TRBJ2-7; D may be TRBD1 or TRBD2 (5 bases each). This CDR3 is built from 13 residues. In germline, CDR1 is SQVTM, CDR2 ANQGSEA. V lost 7 bases and J lost 0, with 13 bases in between.

J is TRBJ2-2 and V is TRBV5-1, with 7 positions matching TRBD1. CDR3 size: 14 residues. The germline CDR1 and CDR2 sequences are SGHRS and YFSETQ. The J segment lost 4 bases and the V segment lost 3 bases, leaving 3 bases of the junction unmatched. CDR3 DNA sequence: TGCGCCAGCAGCTCCAGGGGGTTCACCGGGGAGCTGTTTTTT. This gives the protein CASSSRGFTGELFF.

The rearrangement uses TRBV4-1 and TRBJ2-1, with 9 bases identical to TRBD2. The CDR3 runs to 14 residues. J lost 11 bases, V lost 1 base, and 6 bases had no gene match. Germline V gene data show CDR1 as MGHRA and CDR2 as YSYEKL. CDR3 DNA: TGCGCCAGCAGCCAAGTCACGACTAGCGGTCAGCAGTTCTTC. Amino acid sequence: CASSQVTTSGQQFF.

This clonotype was detected a few times. The chain links TRBV29-1 to TRBJ1-3; weak D call: TRBD1 (5 bases). Germline values: CDR1 SQVTM, CDR2 ANQGSEA. The CDR3 length is 12 residues. V lost 2 bases, J lost 8 bases, and 10 bases lay in between. In DNA, the CDR3 is TGCAGCGTTGAACAGGGATTAGACACCATATATTTT. This codes for CSVEQGLDTIYF.

The CDR3 DNA reads TGCAGTGTGGGGACTACGAACAATGAGCAGTTCTTC. Translated, it gives CSVGTTNNEQFF. V usage is TRBV20-1 and J usage is TRBJ2-1, with 7 bases fitting TRBD2. This CDR3 has 12 amino acids. Germline V gene lookup returns CDR1 DFQATT and CDR2 SNEGSKA (reference sequence). V was pared by 7 bases and J by 5 bases, with 5 bases of the junction left unmatched.

The chain is built from TRBV28 and TRBJ1-4, with D unresolved. The V end was cut by 5 bases, the J end by 0 bases, with 19 bases between. Germline-derived CDR1 and CDR2 are MDHEN and SYDVKM. The length of the CDR3 is 18 residues. This chain's CDR3 is CASSASLWALATNEKLFF. CDR3 coding DNA: TGTGCCAGCAGTGCGTCTCTTTGGGCACTAGCAACTAATGAAAAACTGTTTTTT.

The rearrangement links TRBV5-6 to TRBJ2-3; D is unclear. CDR3 length: 12 amino acids. V was clipped by 3 bases and J by 6 bases, with 8 bases between them. Germline CDR1 and CDR2: SGHDT and YYEEEE. CDR3 in DNA: TGTGCCAGCAGCTGGGATAGGGATACGCAGTATTTT. It encodes CASSWDRDTQYF.

This sequence joins TRBV19 and TRBJ2-5; 7 bases align to TRBD1. V gave up 6 bases and J gave up 12 bases; unmatched junction bases: 13. This CDR3 spans 13 amino acids. Germline CDR1 and CDR2: LNHDA and SQIVND (reference sequence). The CDR3 DNA reads as TGTGCCAGTAGCGCTCGACGAAGGGGGCGCGAGTACTTC. Residues: CASSARRRGREYF. Full variable domain (missing parts from reference TRBV19 and TRBJ2-5): DGGITQSPKYLFRKEGQNVTLSCEQNLNHDAMYWYRQDPGQGLRLIYYSQIVNDFQKGDIAEGYSVSREKKESFPLTVTSAQKNPTAFYLCASSARRRGREYFGPGTRLLVL.

The chain joins TRBV7-9 to TRBJ1-4, with no clear D. Per germline, CDR1 SEHNR and CDR2 FQNEAQ (reference sequence). CDR3 length: 11 amino acids. The V and J ends lost 8 bases and 4 bases respectively, with 5 bases between them. CDR3 nucleotides: TGTGCCAGCGGATTTAATGAAAAACTGTTTTTT. Translation: CASGFNEKLFF.

The CDR3 protein is CASRNVAAGDEQYF. The DNA of the CDR3 is TGCGCCAGCCGTAACGTAGCGGCTGGGGACGAGCAGTACTTC. The rearrangement uses TRBV4-1 and TRBJ2-5; weak D call: TRBD2 (6 bases). The DNA end is a closer match to TRBJ2-7, so the J assignment may be wrong. CDR3 length equals 14 residues. Germline V CDR1 and CDR2: MGHRA, YSYEKL.

This sequence joins TRBV4-1 and TRBJ2-4, with D unresolved. Matching the DNA end better, TRBJ2-7 makes the J call doubtful. CDR1 is MGHRA, CDR2 YSYEKL, per germline. The CDR3 has 17 residues. CDR3 residues: CASSPETYSLTTYEQYF. CDR3 nucleotides: TGCGCCAGCAGCCCGGAAACCTACAGCCTTACCACCTACGAGCAGTACTTC.

The chain links TRBV4-3 to TRBJ2-1, with TRBD1 identical over 7 bases. The germline gives CDR1 LGHNA, CDR2 YSLEER. The CDR3 is 19 amino acids. The V segment lost 3 bases and the J segment 0 bases; nucleotides outside the gene matches: 14. In DNA form, the CDR3 reads TGCGCCAGCAGCCAGTCCAAGGGGGCAGGGTGGGACTCCTACAATGAGCAGTTCTTC. Amino acids: CASSQSKGAGWDSYNEQFF.

Points on this clonotype: Because it lacks the conserved phenylalanine or tryptophan at the end, this CDR3 is likely a read error. The rearrangement joins TRBV29-1 to TRBJ2-1, with TRBD2 identical over 11 bases. This CDR3 spans 13 amino acids. After removal of 8 bases from V and 6 bases from J, the junction contained 6 bases not matched to a gene. Germline V lookup: CDR1 SQVTM, CDR2 ANQGSEA. The CDR3 spells CSSIAGGGNEQFS. In nucleotides, the CDR3 is TGCAGCTCAATAGCGGGAGGGGGCAATGAGCAGTTCTCC.

The chain links TRBV6-6 to TRBJ2-7, with 9 bases aligning to TRBD2. The end of the DNA fits TRBJ2-5 better, so the J call may be wrong. The CDR3 length is 15 residues. CDR1 is MNHNY and CDR2 is SVGAGI in the germline V gene (reference sequence). The CDR3 DNA reads TGTGCCAGCAGTCGGGGACTAGCCCAACAAGAGACCCAGTACTTC. Its translation: CASSRGLAQQETQYF.

This rearrangement joins TRBV20-1 to TRBJ2-7; 10 nucleotides match TRBD1. V lost 8 bases and J lost 4; bases outside the gene matches: 5. The V gene's germline CDR1 is DFQATT and CDR2 SNEGSKA (reference sequence). There are 12 residues in the CDR3. CDR3 coding DNA: TGCAGTCCCGGGACAGGGGAATACGAGCAGTACTTC. Protein sequence: CSPGTGEYEQYF.

The J gene is TRBJ2-7, the V gene TRBV29-1, with 10 bases that match TRBD2. Germline V gene data show CDR1 as SQVTM and CDR2 as ANQGSEA. The CDR3 is 18 residues long. Trimming cost V 4 bases and J 3 bases; bases outside gene matches: 18. The CDR3 reads CSVVVADKRGGRYYEQYF. In DNA, the CDR3 is TGCAGCGTTGTTGTGGCGGATAAGCGGGGGGGGAGATACTACGAGCAGTACTTC.

The CDR3 here is CASTTPGQGSVGEYF. The CDR3 nucleotides are TGTGCCAGCACCACACCGGGACAGGGTTCTGTTGGGGAGTACTTC. The V and J genes are TRBV6-5 and TRBJ2-7; TRBD1 aligns across 9 bases. V shed 7 bases, J shed 11 bases, and the junction held 18 bases outside the gene matches. The V gene's germline CDR1 is MNHEY and CDR2 SVGAGI. The CDR3 loop spans 15 amino acids.

This clonotype occurred a few times. The chain has TRBV10-2 and TRBJ2-3; maybe TRBD2 (5 bases). Deletions cut 0 bases from V and 2 bases from J, with 12 bases between. The CDR3 extends over 16 amino acids. Germline CDR1 is WSHSY and CDR2 is SAAADI. CDR3: CASSESSGLFTDTQYF. DNA for the CDR3: TGCGCCAGCAGTGAGTCCTCAGGACTTTTCACAGATACGCAGTATTTT.

The table lists this clonotype with a few counts. The V and J genes are TRBV29-1 and TRBJ2-3; 7 nucleotides match TRBD2. This CDR3 has 14 amino acids. Trimming cost V 2 bases and J 4 bases; bases outside gene matches: 6. The V gene's germline CDR1 is SQVTM and CDR2 ANQGSEA. CDR3 sequence: CSVELGGSADTQYF. For the CDR3, the DNA is TGCAGCGTTGAACTCGGGGGGAGCGCAGATACGCAGTATTTT.

This chain's CDR3 is CATSRADGPSSYEQYF. Written as DNA, the CDR3 is TGTGCCACCAGCAGAGCGGACGGTCCAAGCTCCTACGAGCAGTACTTC. V gene TRBV15 combines with J gene TRBJ2-7; D ambiguous. CDR1 is LNHNV and CDR2 is YYDKDF in the germline V gene (reference sequence). Trimming pared 1 base from V and 0 bases from J, leaving 13 bases between. This CDR3 has 16 residues.

In its sample, this clonotype was seen many times. The chain is built from TRBV7-9 and TRBJ2-7, with D possibly being TRBD1 or TRBD2 (5 bases each). This CDR3 contains 14 residues. Germline V gene lookup returns CDR1 SEHNR and CDR2 FQNEAQ (reference sequence). V was trimmed by 5 bases and J by 3 bases, leaving 14 bases between them. CDR3 nucleotide sequence: TGTGCCAGCAGCCACACGATGGGGGTCTACGAGCAGTACTTC. It yields the protein CASSHTMGVYEQYF. The whole variable domain, filled in from reference TRBV7-9 and TRBJ2-7, reads DTGVSQNPRHKITKRGQNVTFRCDPISEHNRLYWYRQTLGQGPEFLTYFQNEAQLEKSRLLSDRFSAERPKGSFSTLEIQRTEQGDSAMYLCASSHTMGVYEQYFGPGTRLTVT.

The V gene is TRBV4-2, the J gene TRBJ1-2, with a tentative D call TRBD1 (5 bases). The CDR3 has 14 residues. Trimming took 7 bases from V and 2 from J, leaving 14 bases between them. Germline CDR1 and CDR2: LGHNA and YNFKEQ. CDR3 residues: CASTWTPNNYGYTF. CDR3 coding DNA: TGTGCCAGCACCTGGACACCAAACAACTATGGCTACACCTTC.

This clonotype was counted only a few times. The V call is TRBV10-1, the J call TRBJ2-7; the match to TRBD2 covers 10 bases. The germline CDR1 and CDR2 sequences are WNHNN and SYGVQD (reference sequence). This CDR3 has 17 amino acids. V was clipped by 3 bases and J by 0 bases; unmatched bases: 8. The CDR3 is CASSEFPSGGGSYEQYF. CDR3 coding DNA: TGCGCCAGCAGTGAATTTCCTAGCGGGGGAGGCTCCTACGAGCAGTACTTC.

This clonotype was detected only a few times. This sequence joins TRBV4-3 and TRBJ2-6; maybe TRBD2 (6 bases). The germline gives CDR1 LGHNA, CDR2 YSLEER. The CDR3 runs to 21 residues. The ends were cut back, 1 base at V and 0 bases at J, with 22 bases in the middle. The CDR3 is CASSQGSSMGVGGSGANVLTF. DNA for the CDR3: TGCGCCAGCAGCCAAGGAAGTAGTATGGGGGTGGGGGGCTCTGGGGCCAACGTCCTGACTTTC.

This clonotype occurred a few times. The rearrangement uses TRBV7-6 and TRBJ2-7; 8 bases fit TRBD2. CDR1 is SGHVS, CDR2 FNYEAQ, per germline. J gave up 1 base and V 5 bases, and 7 bases lay outside the gene matches. CDR3 size: 15 residues. The CDR3 protein is CASSPLAEGSYEQYF. The CDR3 DNA reads as TGTGCCAGCAGCCCACTAGCGGAGGGATCCTACGAGCAGTACTTC.

V is TRBV6-2 or TRBV6-3 and J is TRBJ1-3; possibly TRBD1 for D (5 bases). The length of the CDR3 is 15 residues. Trimming pared 6 bases from V and 1 base from J, leaving 13 bases between. Germline assignment: CDR1 MNHEY and CDR2 SVGEGT. CDR3 DNA: TGTGCCAGCAGCGAGACAGAGCCTTCTGGAAACACCATATATTTT. Its protein is CASSETEPSGNTIYF.

This chain uses TRBV2 with TRBJ1-1; TRBD1 might be the D (6 bases). V was trimmed by 7 bases and J by 11 bases, leaving 17 bases between them. The CDR3 has 12 residues. From germline, CDR1 is SNHLY and CDR2 FYNNEI. The CDR3: CASTTYRDEAFF. CDR3 coding DNA: TGTGCCAGCACCACCTACAGGGATGAGGCTTTCTTT.

The V gene is TRBV5-1, the J gene TRBJ1-2; tentatively, D is TRBD1 (5 bases). The germline V gene has CDR1 SGHRS and CDR2 YFSETQ. Trimming took 0 bases from V and 1 from J, leaving 13 bases between them. The CDR3 sequence is 16 residues long. In DNA form, the CDR3 reads TGCGCCAGCAGCTTGGGGCGAGGGGAGTTTAACTATGGCTACACCTTC. Amino acid sequence: CASSLGRGEFNYGYTF.

The CDR3 bases are TGTGCCAGCAGTTCGGGAAAGCTGGACGGTTTGACTGAAGCTTTCTTT. Translated, it gives CASSSGKLDGLTEAFF. The genes are TRBV7-9 and TRBJ1-1; D call uncertain. The length of the CDR3 is 16 residues. The germline V and J ends were trimmed by 6 bases and 5 bases, with 22 bases remaining between them. Germline V gene sequence: CDR1 SEHNR, CDR2 FQNEAQ (reference sequence).

The chain joins TRBV27 to TRBJ2-7, with a tentative D call TRBD2 (5 bases). The CDR3 consists of 15 residues. Looked up from germline, CDR1 is MNHEY and CDR2 is SMNVEV (reference sequence). V was trimmed by 3 bases and J by 3 bases, leaving 15 bases between them. CDR3 DNA sequence: TGTGCCAGCAGTTTTTTTCCGGGATCGGGCTACGAGCAGTACTTC. Translated: CASSFFPGSGYEQYF.

J is TRBJ1-3 and V is TRBV6-6; TRBD1 aligns across 8 bases. CDR3 size: 15 residues. In germline, CDR1 is MNHNY, CDR2 SVGAGI (reference sequence). The V segment lost 2 bases and the J segment 4 bases; nucleotides outside the gene matches: 4. CDR3 sequence (DNA): TGTGCCAGCAGTTACGTGGCAGGGGGCGGAAACACCATATATTTT. The encoded protein is CASSYVAGGGNTIYF.